Below, 17 T cell receptor beta chains from the same sample are listed, as sequenced in a study of blood T cell repertoires in COVID-19 (TCRdb year 2020). The library relied on the immunoSEQ multiplex PCR assay. Here the immuneACCESS table is served through TCRdb, limited to in-frame sequences with V and J called. Missing clones are a known gap in these copies; in checked studies unresolved V genes cover under half, and the rest lacks a known reason. The sample yields tens of thousands of clones; 65% to 90% were counted once. The ten largest clones capture 3% to 4.5% of the sample. Specimen: peripheral blood. Receptors originate from a man aged 45-65 years with active COVID-19.

This clone occurred a few times. The J gene is TRBJ1-5, the V gene TRBV6-5; 7 positions match TRBD1. CDR1 MNHEY and CDR2 SVGAGI come from the germline V gene. CDR3 size: 13 residues. V gave up 2 bases and J gave up 5 bases; unmatched junction bases: 0. CDR3 loop: CASSYDRDQPQHF. For the CDR3, the DNA is TGTGCCAGCAGTTACGACAGGGATCAGCCCCAGCATTTT.

The chain couples TRBV11-2 to TRBJ2-7; D uncertain. This CDR3 has 11 residues. Trimming removed 4 bases at V and 3 bases at J, with 4 bases between. The germline V gene has CDR1 SGHAT and CDR2 FQNNGV. CDR3 DNA sequence: TGTGCCAGCAGCTCTTACTACGAGCAGTACTTC. It codes for CASSSYYEQYF.

This sequence joins TRBV27 and TRBJ2-2; D is ambiguous. This CDR3 region has 12 residues. The V gene lost 10 bases and the J gene lost 4 bases, with 10 bases spanning the gap. Germline V CDR1 and CDR2: MNHEY, SMNVEV (reference sequence). CDR3 nucleotides: TGTGCCATCGCGTCTCTCACCGGGGAGCTGTTTTTT. The encoded protein is CAIASLTGELFF.

This clone was found once. The chain has TRBV6-1 and TRBJ1-5; 7 nucleotides line up with TRBD1. Per the germline V gene, CDR1 is MNHNS and CDR2 is SASEGT. The V and J ends lost 3 bases and 7 bases, in that order; junction bases with no gene match: 9. The CDR3 contains 15 residues. The CDR3 bases are TGTGCCAGCAGTGAGACAGGGCTCCCAGGGCAGCCCCAGCATTTT. Translated, it gives CASSETGLPGQPQHF.

V and J are TRBV28 and TRBJ1-1; D may be TRBD1 (5 bases). Germline lookup yields CDR1 MDHEN and CDR2 SYDVKM. The CDR3 covers 15 residues. The CDR3 here is CATRDGGIMNTEAFF. The DNA for the CDR3 is TGTGCTACCAGGGATGGGGGGATAATGAACACTGAAGCTTTCTTT.

The CDR3 region is CASSFSFLRWQQYF. CDR3 nucleotide sequence: TGTGCCAGCAGTTTCTCTTTCCTTCGTTGGCAGCAGTACTTC. The chain joins TRBV6-2 or TRBV6-3 to TRBJ2-7; D unclear. The CDR3 extends over 14 amino acids. V lost 4 bases, J lost 8 bases, and 18 bases lay in between. Per the germline V gene, CDR1 is MNHEY and CDR2 is SVGEGT.

This chain uses TRBV5-4 with TRBJ1-1, with TRBD1 matching 9 bases. Trimming took 4 bases from V and 6 from J; bases not matched to a gene: 10. The germline gives CDR1 SGHNT, CDR2 YYREEE (reference sequence). The CDR3 is made up of 15 amino acids. The CDR3 bases are TGTGCCAGCAGCACAATCACAGGGGGCGACGCTGAAGCTTTCTTT. Its translation is CASSTITGGDAEAFF.

The rearrangement joins TRBV10-3 to TRBJ1-2; 8 bases fit TRBD1. The CDR3 loop spans 14 amino acids. V shed 2 bases, J shed 7 bases, and the junction held 6 bases outside the gene matches. Germline lookup yields CDR1 ENHRY and CDR2 SYGVKD. The CDR3 DNA reads as TGTGCCATCAGTGAGACGGCAGGGGGCAGTGGCTACACCTTC. Protein sequence: CAISETAGGSGYTF.

This clone was observed a handful of times. The rearrangement joins TRBV4-1 to TRBJ1-5; TRBD1 matches at 7 bases. CDR3 size: 16 residues. Germline loops: CDR1 MGHRA, CDR2 YSYEKL. J gave up 4 bases and V 4 bases, and 10 bases lay outside the gene matches. The CDR3 DNA reads as TGCGCCAGCAGCCTGGTCGGAAGGGGGCCTAATCAGCCCCAGCATTTT. This gives the protein CASSLVGRGPNQPQHF.

V usage is TRBV7-2 and J usage is TRBJ2-2; D is possibly TRBD1 (6 bases). From germline, CDR1 is SGHTA and CDR2 FQGNSA. Trimming left V 5 bases short and J 4 bases short, with 14 bases between. The CDR3 is 15 residues long. CDR3 residues: CASSLGAPGTGELFF. DNA for the CDR3: TGTGCCAGCAGCCTGGGGGCCCCGGGCACCGGGGAGCTGTTTTTT.

The genes are TRBV9 and TRBJ2-1; 13 positions match TRBD2. This CDR3 has 17 residues. Germline V gene data show CDR1 as SGDLS and CDR2 as YYNGEE. The junction had 9 bases not matched to a gene; V was cut back by 3 bases and J by 6 bases. The CDR3 here is CASSAYLTSGGANEQFF. In DNA form, the CDR3 reads TGTGCCAGCAGCGCCTACTTAACTAGCGGGGGGGCCAATGAGCAGTTCTTC.

V gene TRBV30 combines with J gene TRBJ2-1; a possible D gene is TRBD1 (6 bases). V shed 2 bases and J shed 7 bases, with 9 bases lying between them. The CDR3 contains 12 residues. Germline V lookup: CDR1 GTSNPN, CDR2 SVGIG (reference sequence). In DNA form, the CDR3 reads TGTGCCTGGAGTACAGGGTTGAATGAGCAGTTCTTC. The encoded protein is CAWSTGLNEQFF.

The J gene is TRBJ2-3, the V gene TRBV6-2 or TRBV6-3; 14 bases match TRBD2. The ends lost 4 bases at V and 1 base at J; junction bases unmatched: 1. This CDR3 contains 16 residues. Germline lookup yields CDR1 MNHEY and CDR2 SVGEGT. CDR3 sequence: CASSLGLAGGTDTQYF. CDR3 bases: TGTGCCAGCAGTTTGGGACTAGCGGGGGGCACAGATACGCAGTATTTT.

The CDR3 sequence: CASSHTRTGIETQYF. DNA of the CDR3: TGTGCCAGCAGCCATACTAGGACAGGGATAGAGACCCAGTACTTC. V is TRBV3-1 (or the pseudogene TRBV3-2) and J is TRBJ2-5; 8 nucleotides line up with TRBD1. Per the germline V gene, CDR1 is LGHDT and CDR2 is YNNKEL (reference sequence). This CDR3 has 15 amino acids. Unmatched junction bases numbered 7, after V lost 3 bases and J lost 4 bases.

The chain is built from TRBV14 and TRBJ2-7; a possible D gene is TRBD2 (5 bases). Germline CDR1 is SGHDN and CDR2 is FVKESK. V was shortened by 1 base and J by 4 bases, with 8 bases between the two germline ends. This CDR3 region has 13 residues. Written as DNA, the CDR3 is TGTGCCAGCAGCCAAGGAGGGCGATACGAGCAGTACTTC. Amino acid sequence: CASSQGGRYEQYF.

The V gene is TRBV5-5, the J gene TRBJ1-1, with 9 bases aligning to TRBD1. CDR1 SGHKS and CDR2 YYEKEE come from the germline V gene (reference sequence). Trimming cost V 6 bases and J 1 base; bases outside gene matches: 10. The CDR3 has 16 amino acids. The CDR3 DNA is TGTGCCAGCACCGGAACAGGGGGCGTTGGGAACACTGAAGCTTTCTTT. Residues: CASTGTGGVGNTEAFF. The whole variable domain, filled in from reference TRBV5-5 and TRBJ1-1, reads DAGVTQSPTHLIKTRGQQVTLRCSPISGHKSVSWYQQVLGQGPQFIFQYYEKEERGRGNFPDRFSARQFPNYSSELNVNALLLGDSALYLCASTGTGGVGNTEAFFGQGTRLTVV.

This rearrangement joins TRBV19 to TRBJ2-5; possible D gene TRBD1, 5 bases. CDR3 length equals 13 residues. CDR1 and CDR2 (germline): LNHDA, SQIVND (reference sequence). V was pared by 2 bases and J by 2 bases, with 6 bases between. The CDR3 region is CASSIQGQETQYF. CDR3 bases: TGTGCCAGTAGTATACAGGGACAAGAGACCCAGTACTTC.